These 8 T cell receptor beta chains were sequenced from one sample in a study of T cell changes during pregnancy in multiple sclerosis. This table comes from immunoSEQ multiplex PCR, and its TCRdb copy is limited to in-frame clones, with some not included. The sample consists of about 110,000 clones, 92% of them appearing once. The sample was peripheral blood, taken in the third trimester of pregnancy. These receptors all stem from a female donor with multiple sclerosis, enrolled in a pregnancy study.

CDR3 residues: CASSVDPTRGYTF. The DNA of the CDR3 is TGTGCCAGCAGCGTAGACCCCACGAGGGGCTACACCTTC. This chain connects TRBV9 to TRBJ1-2; D not certain. This CDR3 has 13 amino acids. The V gene lost 0 bases and the J gene lost 8 bases, with 11 bases spanning the gap. Germline V gene sequence: CDR1 SGDLS, CDR2 YYNGEE.

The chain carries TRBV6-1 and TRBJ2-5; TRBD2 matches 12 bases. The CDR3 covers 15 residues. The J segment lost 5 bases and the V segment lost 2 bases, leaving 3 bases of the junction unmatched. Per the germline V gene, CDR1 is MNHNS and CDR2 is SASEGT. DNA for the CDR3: TGTGCCAGCAGTGAAAATCTAGCGGGAGGGGAGACCCAGTACTTC. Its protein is CASSENLAGGETQYF.

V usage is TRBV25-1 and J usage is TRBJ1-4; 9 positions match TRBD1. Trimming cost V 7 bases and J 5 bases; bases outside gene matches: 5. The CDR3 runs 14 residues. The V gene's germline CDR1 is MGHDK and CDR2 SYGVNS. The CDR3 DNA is TGTGCCAGCACCCCTGACAGGGGGAATGAAAAACTGTTTTTT. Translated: CASTPDRGNEKLFF. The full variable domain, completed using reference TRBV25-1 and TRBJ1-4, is EADIYQTPRYLVIGTGKKITLECSQTMGHDKMYWYQQDPGMELHLIHYSYGVNSTEKGDLSSESTVSRIRTEHFPLTLESARPSHTSQYLCASTPDRGNEKLFFGSGTQLSVL.

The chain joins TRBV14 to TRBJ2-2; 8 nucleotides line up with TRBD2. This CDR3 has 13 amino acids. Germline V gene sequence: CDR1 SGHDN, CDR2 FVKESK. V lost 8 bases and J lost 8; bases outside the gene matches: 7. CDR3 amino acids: CASRRGRLGELFF. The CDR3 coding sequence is TGTGCCAGCCGCCGCGGGAGGCTAGGGGAGCTGTTTTTT.

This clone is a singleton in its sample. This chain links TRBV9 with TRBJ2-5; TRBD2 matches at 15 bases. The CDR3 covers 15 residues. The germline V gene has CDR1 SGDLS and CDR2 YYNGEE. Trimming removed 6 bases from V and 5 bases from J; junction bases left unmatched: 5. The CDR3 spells CASTGGTSGRETQYF. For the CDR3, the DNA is TGTGCCAGCACCGGGGGGACTAGCGGGAGGGAGACCCAGTACTTC.

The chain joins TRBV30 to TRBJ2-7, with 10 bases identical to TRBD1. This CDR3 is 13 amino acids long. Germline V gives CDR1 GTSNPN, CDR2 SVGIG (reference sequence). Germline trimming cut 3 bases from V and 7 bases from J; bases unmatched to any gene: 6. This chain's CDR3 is CAWRTDRGREQYF. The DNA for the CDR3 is TGTGCCTGGAGAACGGACAGGGGGAGGGAGCAGTACTTC.

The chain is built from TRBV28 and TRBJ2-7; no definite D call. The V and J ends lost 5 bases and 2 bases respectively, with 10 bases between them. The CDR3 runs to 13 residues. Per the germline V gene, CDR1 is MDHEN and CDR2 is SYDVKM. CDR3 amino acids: CASSNLGAYEQYF. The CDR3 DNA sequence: TGTGCCAGCAGTAATCTAGGAGCCTACGAGCAGTACTTC.

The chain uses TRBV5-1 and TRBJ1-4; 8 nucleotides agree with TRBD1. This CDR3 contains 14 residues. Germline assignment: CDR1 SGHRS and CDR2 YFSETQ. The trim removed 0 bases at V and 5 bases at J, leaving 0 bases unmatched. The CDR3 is CASSLGTGNEKLFF. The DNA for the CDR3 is TGCGCCAGCAGCTTGGGGACAGGGAATGAAAAACTGTTTTTT.